This TCR beta chain derives from a study of T cells after yellow fever vaccination. Study-level results: It was a small share of clonotypes that appeared in both CD4 and CD8 compartments.

Production of TCR cDNA was by 5'RACE template switching, which also added a universal primer site and UMIs. TCRdb reprocessed the 5' RACE reads via MiXCR and lists one record per CDR3 protein. The table shows 620,000 or so distinct CDR3 sequences, with 12% occurring only once. This clonotype has a handful of counts. The antigen remains unidentified. Germline CDR1 reads DFQATT; CDR2 reads SNEGSKA (reference sequence). Trimming pared 2 bases from V and 0 bases from J, leaving 5 bases between. The CDR3 has 13 amino acids. J is TRBJ2-1 and V is TRBV20-1; D not certain. This TCR came from a man aged 25-45 years who received the YFV17D yellow fever vaccine. The material sequenced was PBMCs, taken on the day of the yellow fever booster vaccination. CDR3 DNA sequence: TGCAGTGCTAGATTCGGCTCCTACAATGAGCAGTTCTTC. It specifies CSARFGSYNEQFF.